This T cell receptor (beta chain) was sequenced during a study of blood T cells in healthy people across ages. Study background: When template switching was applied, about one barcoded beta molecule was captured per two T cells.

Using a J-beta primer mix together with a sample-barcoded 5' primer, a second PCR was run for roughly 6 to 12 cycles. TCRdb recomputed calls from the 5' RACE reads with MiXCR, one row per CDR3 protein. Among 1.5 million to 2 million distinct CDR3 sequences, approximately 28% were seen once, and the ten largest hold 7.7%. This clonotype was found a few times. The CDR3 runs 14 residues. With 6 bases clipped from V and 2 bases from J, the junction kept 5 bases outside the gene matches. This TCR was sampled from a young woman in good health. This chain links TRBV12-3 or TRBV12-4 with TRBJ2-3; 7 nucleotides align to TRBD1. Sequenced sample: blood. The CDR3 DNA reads TGTGCCAGCAGACAGACAGGGAACACAGATACGCAGTATTTT. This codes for CASRQTGNTDTQYF.